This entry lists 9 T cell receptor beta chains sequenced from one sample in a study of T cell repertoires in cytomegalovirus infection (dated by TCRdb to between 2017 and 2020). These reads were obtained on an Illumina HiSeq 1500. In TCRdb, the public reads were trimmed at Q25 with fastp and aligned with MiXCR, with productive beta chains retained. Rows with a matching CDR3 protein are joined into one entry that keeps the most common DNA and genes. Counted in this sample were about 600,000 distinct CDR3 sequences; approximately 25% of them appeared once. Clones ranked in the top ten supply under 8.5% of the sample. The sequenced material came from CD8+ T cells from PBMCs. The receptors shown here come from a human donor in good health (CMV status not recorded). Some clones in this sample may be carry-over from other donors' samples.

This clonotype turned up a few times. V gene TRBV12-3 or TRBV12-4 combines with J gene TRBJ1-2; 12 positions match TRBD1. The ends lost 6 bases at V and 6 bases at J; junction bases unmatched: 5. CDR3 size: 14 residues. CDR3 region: CASRPGTGGDGYTF. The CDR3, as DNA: TGTGCCAGCAGGCCCGGGACAGGGGGCGATGGCTACACCTTC.

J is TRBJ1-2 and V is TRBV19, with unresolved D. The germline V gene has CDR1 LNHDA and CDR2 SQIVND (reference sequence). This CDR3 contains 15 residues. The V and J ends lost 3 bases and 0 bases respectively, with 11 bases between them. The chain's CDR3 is CASSMVAAANYGYTF. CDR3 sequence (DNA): TGTGCCAGTAGTATGGTAGCGGCAGCTAACTATGGCTACACCTTC.

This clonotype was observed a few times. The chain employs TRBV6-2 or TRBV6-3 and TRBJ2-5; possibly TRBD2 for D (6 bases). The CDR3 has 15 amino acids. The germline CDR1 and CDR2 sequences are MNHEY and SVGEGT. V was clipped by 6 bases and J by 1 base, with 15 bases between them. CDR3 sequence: CASRTLRDFQETQYF. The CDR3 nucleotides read TGTGCCAGCAGAACACTCCGGGACTTCCAAGAGACCCAGTACTTC.

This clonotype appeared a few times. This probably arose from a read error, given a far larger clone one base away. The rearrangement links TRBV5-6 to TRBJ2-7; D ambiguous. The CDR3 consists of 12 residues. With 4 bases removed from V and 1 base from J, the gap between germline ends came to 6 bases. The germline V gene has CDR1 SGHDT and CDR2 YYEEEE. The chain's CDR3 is CASSVGSYEQYV. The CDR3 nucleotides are TGTGCCAGCAGCGTGGGGTCCTACGAGCAGTACGTC.

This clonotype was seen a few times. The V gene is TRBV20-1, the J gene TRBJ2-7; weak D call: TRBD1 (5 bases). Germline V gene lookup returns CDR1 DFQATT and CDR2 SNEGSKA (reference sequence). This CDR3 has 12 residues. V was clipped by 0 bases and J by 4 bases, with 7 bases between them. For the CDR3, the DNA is TGCAGTGCTAGAGATGACAGTTACGAGCAGTACGTC. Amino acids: CSARDDSYEQYV.

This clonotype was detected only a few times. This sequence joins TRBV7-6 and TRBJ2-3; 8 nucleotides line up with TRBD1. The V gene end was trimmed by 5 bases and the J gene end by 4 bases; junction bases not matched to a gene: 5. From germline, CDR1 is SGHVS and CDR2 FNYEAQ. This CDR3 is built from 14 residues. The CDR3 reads CASSIRTGPDTQYF. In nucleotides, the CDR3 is TGTGCCAGCAGCATCCGGACAGGGCCAGATACGCAGTATTTT.

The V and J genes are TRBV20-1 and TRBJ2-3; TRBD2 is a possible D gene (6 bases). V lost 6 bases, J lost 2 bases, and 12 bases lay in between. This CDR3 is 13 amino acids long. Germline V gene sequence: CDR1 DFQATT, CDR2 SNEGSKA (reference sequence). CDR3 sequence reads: CSAPAGLTDTQYF. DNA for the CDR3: TGCAGTGCGCCCGCGGGACTCACAGATACGCAGTATTTT.

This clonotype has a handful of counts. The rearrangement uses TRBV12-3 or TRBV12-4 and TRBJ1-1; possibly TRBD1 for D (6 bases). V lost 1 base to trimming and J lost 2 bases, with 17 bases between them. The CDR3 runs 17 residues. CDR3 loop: CASSLGVRGHRNTEAFF. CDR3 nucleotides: TGTGCCAGCAGTTTAGGGGTTCGGGGACACCGTAACACTGAAGCTTTCTTT.

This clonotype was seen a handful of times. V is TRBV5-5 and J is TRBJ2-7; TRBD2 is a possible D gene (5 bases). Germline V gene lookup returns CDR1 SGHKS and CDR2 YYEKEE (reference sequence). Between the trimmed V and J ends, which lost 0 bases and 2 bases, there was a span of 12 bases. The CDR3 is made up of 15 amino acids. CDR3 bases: TGTGCCAGCAGCTTGGCGGCTAGGCGGGCCTACGAGCAGTACTTC. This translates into CASSLAARRAYEQYF.